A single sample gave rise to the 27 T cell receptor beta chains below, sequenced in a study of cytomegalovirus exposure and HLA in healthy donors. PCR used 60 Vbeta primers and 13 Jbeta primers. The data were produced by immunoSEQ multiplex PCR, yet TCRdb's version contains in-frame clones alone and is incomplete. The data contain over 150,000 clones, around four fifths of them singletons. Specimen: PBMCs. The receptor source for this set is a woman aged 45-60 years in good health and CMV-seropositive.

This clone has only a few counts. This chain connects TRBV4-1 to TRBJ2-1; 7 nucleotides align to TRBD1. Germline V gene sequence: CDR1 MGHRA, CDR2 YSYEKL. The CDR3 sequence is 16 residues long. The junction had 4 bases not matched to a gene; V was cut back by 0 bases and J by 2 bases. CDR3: CASSQERQGAYNEQFF. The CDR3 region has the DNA TGCGCCAGCAGCCAAGAACGGCAGGGGGCCTACAATGAGCAGTTCTTC.

The CDR3 region is CASTPKGAHQETQYF. The CDR3 nucleotides are TGTGCCAGCACCCCCAAGGGGGCGCACCAAGAGACCCAGTACTTC. J is TRBJ2-5 and V is TRBV7-9; TRBD1 matches at 7 bases. Germline V gene sequence: CDR1 SEHNR, CDR2 FQNEAQ (reference sequence). The trim removed 7 bases at V and 0 bases at J, leaving 8 bases unmatched. This CDR3 contains 15 residues.

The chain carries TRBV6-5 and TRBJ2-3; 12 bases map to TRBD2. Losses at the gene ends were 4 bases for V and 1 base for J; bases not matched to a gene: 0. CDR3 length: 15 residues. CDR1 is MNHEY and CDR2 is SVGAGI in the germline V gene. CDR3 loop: CASSWTSGGTDTQYF. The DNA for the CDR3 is TGTGCCAGCAGTTGGACTAGCGGGGGCACAGATACGCAGTATTTT.

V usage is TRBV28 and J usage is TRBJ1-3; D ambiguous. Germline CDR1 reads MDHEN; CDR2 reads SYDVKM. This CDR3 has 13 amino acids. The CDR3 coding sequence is TGTGCATCCCGCTCCAGCTCTGGAAACACCATATATTTT. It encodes CASRSSSGNTIYF.

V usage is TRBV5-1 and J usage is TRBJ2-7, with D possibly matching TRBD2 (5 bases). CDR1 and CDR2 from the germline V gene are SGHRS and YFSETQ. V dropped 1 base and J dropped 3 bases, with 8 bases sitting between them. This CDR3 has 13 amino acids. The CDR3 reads CASSLNEGYEQYF. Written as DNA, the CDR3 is TGCGCCAGCAGCTTGAACGAGGGCTACGAGCAGTACTTC.

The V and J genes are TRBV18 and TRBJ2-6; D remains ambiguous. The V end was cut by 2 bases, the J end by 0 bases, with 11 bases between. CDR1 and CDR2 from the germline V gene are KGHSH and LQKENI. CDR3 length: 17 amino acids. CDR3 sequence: CASSPKAGRSGANVLTF. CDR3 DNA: TGTGCCAGCTCACCAAAGGCAGGCCGCTCTGGGGCCAACGTCCTGACTTTC.

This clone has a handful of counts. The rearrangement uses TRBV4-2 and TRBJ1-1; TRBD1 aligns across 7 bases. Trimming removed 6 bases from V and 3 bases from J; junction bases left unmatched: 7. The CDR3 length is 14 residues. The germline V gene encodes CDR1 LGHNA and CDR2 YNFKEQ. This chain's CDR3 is CASSLTGVDTEAFF. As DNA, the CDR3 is TGTGCCAGCAGTCTTACAGGGGTCGACACTGAAGCTTTCTTT.

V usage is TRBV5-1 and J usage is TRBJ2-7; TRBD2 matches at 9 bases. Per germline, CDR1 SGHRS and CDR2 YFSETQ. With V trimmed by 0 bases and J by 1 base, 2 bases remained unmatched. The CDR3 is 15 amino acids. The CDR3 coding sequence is TGCGCCAGCAGCTTGGAGACTAGCGGATCCTACGAGCAGTACTTC. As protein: CASSLETSGSYEQYF.

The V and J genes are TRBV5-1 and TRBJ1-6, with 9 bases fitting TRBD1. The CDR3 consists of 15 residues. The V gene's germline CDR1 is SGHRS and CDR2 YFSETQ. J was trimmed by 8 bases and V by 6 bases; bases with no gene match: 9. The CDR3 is CASTPGDRDDSPLHF. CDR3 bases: TGCGCCAGCACGCCGGGGGACAGGGATGATTCACCCCTCCACTTT.

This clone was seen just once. In DNA form, the CDR3 reads TGTGCCAGCAGCTCCCCCGTTTTGGGGCAGTCTACCCCGCATGAGCAGTACTTC. Translation: CASSSPVLGQSTPHEQYF. V gene TRBV9 combines with J gene TRBJ2-7; tentative D call: TRBD1 (5 bases). V was shortened by 4 bases and J by 7 bases, with 30 bases between the two germline ends. This CDR3 is built from 18 residues. Looked up from germline, CDR1 is SGDLS and CDR2 is YYNGEE.

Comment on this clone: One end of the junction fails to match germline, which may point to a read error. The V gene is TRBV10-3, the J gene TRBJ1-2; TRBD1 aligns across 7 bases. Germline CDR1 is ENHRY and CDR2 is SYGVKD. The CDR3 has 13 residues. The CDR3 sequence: CAISGDSVYGYTF. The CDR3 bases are TGTGCCATTAGTGGGGACAGTGTCTATGGCTACACCTTC.

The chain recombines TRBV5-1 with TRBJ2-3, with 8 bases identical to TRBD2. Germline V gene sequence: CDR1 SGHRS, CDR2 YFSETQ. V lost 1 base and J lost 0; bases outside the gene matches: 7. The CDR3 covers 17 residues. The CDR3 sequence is CASSLQLAGPSTDTQYF. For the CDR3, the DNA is TGCGCCAGCAGCTTGCAGTTAGCGGGGCCTAGCACAGATACGCAGTATTTT.

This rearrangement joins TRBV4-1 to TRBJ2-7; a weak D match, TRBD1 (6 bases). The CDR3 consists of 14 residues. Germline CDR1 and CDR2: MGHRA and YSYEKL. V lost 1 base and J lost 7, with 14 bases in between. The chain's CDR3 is CASSQGPRDNEQYF. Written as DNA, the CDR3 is TGCGCCAGCAGCCAAGGGCCCCGGGACAATGAGCAGTACTTC.

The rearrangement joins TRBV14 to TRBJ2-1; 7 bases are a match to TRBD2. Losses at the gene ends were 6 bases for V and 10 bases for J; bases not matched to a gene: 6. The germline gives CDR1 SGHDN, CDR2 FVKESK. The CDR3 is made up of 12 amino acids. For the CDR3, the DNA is TGTGCCAGCAGGCATCCCGGGGGGGAGCAGTTCTTC. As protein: CASRHPGGEQFF.

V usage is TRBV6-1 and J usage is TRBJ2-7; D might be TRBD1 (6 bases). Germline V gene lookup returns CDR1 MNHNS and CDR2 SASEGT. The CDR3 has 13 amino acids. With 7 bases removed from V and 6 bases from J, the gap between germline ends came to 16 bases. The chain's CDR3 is CASTPSQGGEQYF. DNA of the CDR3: TGTGCCAGCACCCCAAGCCAAGGGGGCGAGCAGTACTTC.

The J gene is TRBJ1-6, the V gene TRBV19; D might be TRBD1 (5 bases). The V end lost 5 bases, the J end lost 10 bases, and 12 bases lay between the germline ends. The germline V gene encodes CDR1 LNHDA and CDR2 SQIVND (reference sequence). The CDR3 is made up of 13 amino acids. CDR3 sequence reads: CASSSTVRSPLHF. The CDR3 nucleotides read TGTGCCAGTAGTTCGACAGTTCGATCACCCCTCCACTTT.

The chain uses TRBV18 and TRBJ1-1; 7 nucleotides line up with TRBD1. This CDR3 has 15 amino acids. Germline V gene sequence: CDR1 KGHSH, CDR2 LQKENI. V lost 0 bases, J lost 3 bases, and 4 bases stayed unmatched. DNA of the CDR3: TGTGCCAGCTCACCACCTACAGGGGTTGACACTGAAGCTTTCTTT. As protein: CASSPPTGVDTEAFF.

Written as DNA, the CDR3 is TGTGCCAGCAGCCGGACTAGCGGGGGGCCTAGCACAGATACGCAGTATTTT. Translation: CASSRTSGGPSTDTQYF. The genes are TRBV11-3 and TRBJ2-3, with TRBD2 matching over 14 bases. CDR1 is SGHNT, CDR2 YENEEA, per germline. CDR3 length equals 17 residues. V lost 5 bases and J lost 0; bases outside the gene matches: 4. Drawing the rest from reference TRBV11-3 and TRBJ2-3, the complete variable domain is EAGVVQSPRYKIIEKKQPVAFWCNPISGHNTLYWYLQNLGQGPELLIRYENEEAVDDSQLPKDRFSAERLKGVDSTLKIQPAELGDSAVYLCASSRTSGGPSTDTQYFGPGTRLTVL.

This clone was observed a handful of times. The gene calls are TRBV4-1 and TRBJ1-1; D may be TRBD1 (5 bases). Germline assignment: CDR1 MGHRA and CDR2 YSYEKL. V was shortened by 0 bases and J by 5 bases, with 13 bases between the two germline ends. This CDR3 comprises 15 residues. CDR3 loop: CASSQDGQGWTEAFF. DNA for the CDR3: TGCGCCAGCAGCCAAGATGGTCAGGGATGGACTGAAGCTTTCTTT.

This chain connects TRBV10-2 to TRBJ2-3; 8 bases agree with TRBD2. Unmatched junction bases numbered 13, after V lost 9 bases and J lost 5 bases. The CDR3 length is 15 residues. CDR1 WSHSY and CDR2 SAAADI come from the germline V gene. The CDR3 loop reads CASKETGGPVDTQYF. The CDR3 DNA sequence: TGCGCCAGTAAAGAGACGGGGGGGCCGGTAGATACGCAGTATTTT.

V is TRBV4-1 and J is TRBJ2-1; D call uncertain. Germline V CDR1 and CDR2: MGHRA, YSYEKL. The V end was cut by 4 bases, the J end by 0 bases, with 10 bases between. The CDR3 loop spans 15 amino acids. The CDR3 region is CASSLSLSSYNEQFF. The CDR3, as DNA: TGCGCCAGCAGCCTTTCACTGAGCTCCTACAATGAGCAGTTCTTC.

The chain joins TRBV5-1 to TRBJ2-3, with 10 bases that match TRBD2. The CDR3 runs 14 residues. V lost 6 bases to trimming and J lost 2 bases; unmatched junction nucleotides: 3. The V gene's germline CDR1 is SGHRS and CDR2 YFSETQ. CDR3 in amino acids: CASNLAGATDTQYF. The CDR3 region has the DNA TGCGCCAGCAACCTAGCGGGGGCCACAGATACGCAGTATTTT.

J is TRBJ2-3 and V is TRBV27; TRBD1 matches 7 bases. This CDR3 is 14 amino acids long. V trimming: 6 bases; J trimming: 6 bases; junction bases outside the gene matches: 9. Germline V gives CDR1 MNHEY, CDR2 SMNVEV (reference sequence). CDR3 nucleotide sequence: TGTGCCAGCAGGCGAGGACAGGTTGACGATACGCAGTATTTT. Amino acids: CASRRGQVDDTQYF.

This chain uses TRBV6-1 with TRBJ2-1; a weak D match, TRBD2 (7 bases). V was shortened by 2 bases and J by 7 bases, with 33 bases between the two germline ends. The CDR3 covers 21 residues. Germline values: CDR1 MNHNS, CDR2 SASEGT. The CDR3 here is CASSETPTGIGETGLRNEQFF. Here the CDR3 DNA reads TGTGCCAGCAGTGAAACCCCCACAGGGATAGGGGAGACGGGACTAAGGAATGAGCAGTTCTTC.

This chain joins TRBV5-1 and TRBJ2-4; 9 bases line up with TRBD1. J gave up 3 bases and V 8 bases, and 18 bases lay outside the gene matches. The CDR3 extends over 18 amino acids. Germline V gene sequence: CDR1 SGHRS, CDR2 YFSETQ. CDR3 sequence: CAREQGAIRGWVKNIQYF. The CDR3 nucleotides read TGCGCCAGGGAACAGGGGGCAATAAGGGGATGGGTCAAAAACATTCAGTACTTC.

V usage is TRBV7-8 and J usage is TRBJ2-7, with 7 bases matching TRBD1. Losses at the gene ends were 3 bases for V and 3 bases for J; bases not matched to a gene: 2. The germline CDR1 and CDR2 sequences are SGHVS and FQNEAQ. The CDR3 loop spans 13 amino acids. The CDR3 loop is CASSFYRGYEQYF. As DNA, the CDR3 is TGTGCCAGCAGCTTTTACAGGGGCTACGAGCAGTACTTC. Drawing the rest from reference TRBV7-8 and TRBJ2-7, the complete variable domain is GAGVSQSPRYKVAKRGQDVALRCDPISGHVSLFWYQQALGQGPEFLTYFQNEAQLDKSGLPSDRFFAERPEGSVSTLKIQRTQQEDSAVYLCASSFYRGYEQYFGPGTRLTVT.

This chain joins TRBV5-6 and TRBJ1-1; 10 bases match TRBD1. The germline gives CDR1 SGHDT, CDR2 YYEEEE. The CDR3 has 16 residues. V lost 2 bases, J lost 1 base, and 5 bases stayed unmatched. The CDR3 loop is CASSLGTGARNTEAFF. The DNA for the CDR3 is TGTGCCAGCAGCTTAGGGACAGGGGCGAGGAACACTGAAGCTTTCTTT.